Shown below are 25 T cell receptor beta chains from a single sample sequenced in a study of blood T cells in healthy people across ages. Together with a sample-barcoded 5' primer, a J-beta primer mix was included in a second PCR lasting roughly 6 to 12 cycles. TCRdb called the 5' RACE reads again in MiXCR, with one record for every CDR3 protein. Among about 900,000 distinct CDR3 sequences listed, around 49% were seen once. Sequences were obtained from blood. These receptors originate from a young man in good health.

In its sample, this clonotype was seen once. This chain's CDR3 is CASSSRNRGAQETQYF. The CDR3 bases are TGTGCCAGCAGTTCCCGAAACCGGGGGGCCCAAGAGACCCAGTACTTC. This chain uses TRBV12-3 or TRBV12-4 with TRBJ2-5; maybe TRBD2 (7 bases). This CDR3 spans 16 amino acids. V dropped 4 bases and J dropped 1 base, with 16 bases sitting between them.

This sequence joins TRBV7-2 and TRBJ1-2; D ambiguous. With 0 bases removed from V and 8 bases from J, the gap between germline ends came to 10 bases. Germline CDR1 and CDR2: SGHTA and FQGNSA. The CDR3 spans 13 residues. The CDR3 loop reads CASSLATASGYTF. The CDR3 region has the DNA TGTGCCAGCAGCTTAGCCACAGCATCAGGCTACACCTTC.

The chain carries TRBV24-1 and TRBJ1-2, with no clear D. The CDR3 spans 16 residues. Trimming stripped 3 bases from V and 4 bases from J, with 17 bases between. The germline gives CDR1 KGHDR, CDR2 SFDVKD. DNA of the CDR3: TGTGCCACCAGTGATGCCTCGGGGAGTCTGGGCTATGGCTACACCTTC. It translates to CATSDASGSLGYGYTF.

This sequence joins TRBV10-3 and TRBJ1-1; D ambiguous. CDR3 length: 11 residues. Trimming stripped 7 bases from V and 3 bases from J, with 6 bases between. CDR1 and CDR2 (germline): ENHRY, SYGVKD. The CDR3 DNA reads TGTGCCATCAAGTTTGACACTGAAGCTTTCTTT. This translates into CAIKFDTEAFF.

In its sample, this clonotype was seen many times. The rearrangement links TRBV4-2 to TRBJ2-1, with D perhaps TRBD1 or TRBD2 (5 bases each). Germline assignment: CDR1 LGHNA and CDR2 YNFKEQ. The CDR3 spans 16 residues. V shed 1 base and J shed 5 bases, with 15 bases lying between them. The DNA for the CDR3 is TGTGCCAGCAGCCAAGTTTTCCCACGGGGCGACAATGAGCAGTTCTTC. It specifies CASSQVFPRGDNEQFF.

In its sample, this clonotype was seen a few times. This chain links TRBV12-3 or TRBV12-4 with TRBJ2-7, with 11 bases identical to TRBD1. V was pared by 5 bases and J by 5 bases, with 5 bases of the junction left unmatched. The CDR3 runs 14 residues. The CDR3 region is CASSGTGGNHEQYF. DNA of the CDR3: TGTGCCAGCAGTGGGACAGGGGGTAACCACGAGCAGTACTTC.

The chain is built from TRBV20-1 and TRBJ2-5; no definite D call. This CDR3 region has 16 residues. CDR1 and CDR2 (germline): DFQATT, SNEGSKA (reference sequence). Trimming removed 0 bases at V and 2 bases at J, with 16 bases between. The CDR3 protein is CSARDQAGPEQETQYF. The CDR3 region has the DNA TGCAGTGCTAGAGATCAGGCAGGCCCCGAACAAGAGACCCAGTACTTC.

A few counts support this clonotype. The chain uses TRBV6-7 and TRBJ2-3, with TRBD1 as a possible D gene (6 bases). TRBV6-7 is known as an ORF, though its function is uncertain. This CDR3 region has 17 residues. V was cut by 1 base and J by 0 bases, with 14 bases left in between. The CDR3 loop is CASSYYPGQRSTDTQYF. The CDR3 DNA follows: TGTGCCAGCAGTTACTATCCAGGACAGAGGAGCACAGATACGCAGTATTTT.

This rearrangement joins TRBV20-1 to TRBJ1-2, with 9 bases matching TRBD1. V lost 5 bases, J lost 4 bases, and 5 bases stayed unmatched. The CDR3 is 13 residues long. Germline CDR1 and CDR2: DFQATT and SNEGSKA (reference sequence). CDR3 sequence: CSAWGQGGYGYTF. CDR3 sequence (DNA): TGCAGTGCTTGGGGACAGGGAGGCTATGGCTACACCTTC.

This clonotype appeared a few times. This chain joins TRBV7-3 and TRBJ2-3, with D perhaps matching TRBD2 (6 bases). Trimming stripped 4 bases from V and 5 bases from J, with 16 bases between. The CDR3 sequence is 15 residues long. Germline V CDR1 and CDR2: SGHTA, FQGTGA. The CDR3 region is CASSSAGAGKDTQYF. CDR3 sequence (DNA): TGTGCCAGCAGCTCCGCCGGGGCGGGAAAAGATACGCAGTATTTT. Together with reference TRBV7-3 and TRBJ2-3, the CDR3 gives the full variable domain: GAGVSQTPSNKVTEKGKYVELRCDPISGHTALYWYRQSLGQGPEFLIYFQGTGAADDSGLPNDRFFAVRPEGSVSTLKIQRTERGDSAVYLCASSSAGAGKDTQYFGPGTRLTVL.

V usage is TRBV5-1 and J usage is TRBJ1-4; D is uncertain. Trimming shortened V by 7 bases and J by 6 bases, and 16 bases separated the two germline ends. The CDR3 length is 14 residues. Germline V gene data show CDR1 as SGHRS and CDR2 as YFSETQ. CDR3 in amino acids: CASRARRWDEKLFF. CDR3 DNA sequence: TGCGCCAGCCGCGCTCGGAGATGGGATGAAAAACTGTTTTTT. Combining the CDR3 with reference TRBV5-1 and TRBJ1-4 gives the whole variable domain KAGVTQTPRYLIKTRGQQVTLSCSPISGHRSVSWYQQTPGQGLQFLFEYFSETQRNKGNFPGRFSGRQFSNSRSEMNVSTLELGDSALYLCASRARRWDEKLFFGSGTQLSVL.

This clonotype was recorded a few times. This sequence joins TRBV5-6 and TRBJ1-1; D gene ambiguous. Deletions cut 4 bases from V and 4 bases from J, with 11 bases between. The CDR3 is made up of 13 amino acids. Germline lookup yields CDR1 SGHDT and CDR2 YYEEEE. In DNA form, the CDR3 reads TGTGCCAGCAGCCGACGTAGGGCCACTGAAGCTTTCTTT. Amino acid sequence: CASSRRRATEAFF.

The rearrangement links TRBV12-3 or TRBV12-4 to TRBJ1-5; D not resolved. The CDR3 has 13 residues. V was clipped by 7 bases and J by 4 bases, with 11 bases between them. Here the CDR3 DNA reads TGTGCCAGCAATACAAAATGGAATCAGCCCCAGCATTTT. It is translated as CASNTKWNQPQHF.

This clonotype has just a few counts. V usage is TRBV6-4 and J usage is TRBJ2-1, with 7 bases fitting TRBD1. With V trimmed by 5 bases and J by 6 bases, 10 bases remained unmatched. CDR3 length equals 15 residues. CDR1 is MRHNA and CDR2 is SNTAGT in the germline V gene. CDR3 in DNA: TGTGCCAGCAGTCCTACGACAGGGTCAGTCAATGAGCAGTTCTTC. It yields the protein CASSPTTGSVNEQFF.

This clonotype has just a few counts. This chain joins TRBV6-5 and TRBJ2-5; D gene ambiguous. CDR1 is MNHEY, CDR2 SVGAGI, per germline. This CDR3 region has 13 residues. Trimming removed 5 bases from V and 2 bases from J, with 9 bases in between. For the CDR3, the DNA is TGTGCCAGCAGTCGGGTTATTCAAGAGACCCAGTACTTC. As protein: CASSRVIQETQYF.

The chain combines TRBV4-3 with TRBJ1-2; 10 bases fit TRBD1. The CDR3 spans 16 residues. Per the germline V gene, CDR1 is LGHNA and CDR2 is YSLEER. The V and J ends lost 0 bases and 12 bases, in that order; junction bases with no gene match: 13. CDR3 sequence (DNA): TGCGCCAGCAGCCAAGACGGGAGACAGGGGGCGAAGGGCCACACCTTC. It specifies CASSQDGRQGAKGHTF.

The V gene is TRBV4-1, the J gene TRBJ2-7; a weak D match, TRBD2 (5 bases). V lost 0 bases and J 2 bases, leaving 8 bases between the germline ends. The CDR3 is 14 amino acids. Germline lookup yields CDR1 MGHRA and CDR2 YSYEKL. CDR3 protein: CASSQEDLTYEQYF. The DNA of the CDR3 is TGCGCCAGCAGCCAAGAGGACTTAACCTACGAGCAGTACTTC.

The CDR3 DNA follows: TGCGCCAGCAGCCAAGCGGCGAATAGCAATCAGCCCCAGCATTTT. Its protein is CASSQAANSNQPQHF. V usage is TRBV4-3 and J usage is TRBJ1-5; D remains unclear. V shed 1 base and J shed 0 bases, with 7 bases lying between them. The CDR3 covers 15 residues. The germline V gene encodes CDR1 LGHNA and CDR2 YSLEER.

This chain links TRBV6-5 with TRBJ2-5; 8 bases agree with TRBD1. CDR3 length equals 14 residues. Germline V lookup: CDR1 MNHEY, CDR2 SVGAGI. V shed 3 bases, J shed 6 bases, and the junction held 6 bases outside the gene matches. The CDR3 coding sequence is TGTGCCAGCAGTTATGCACAGGGGGTGCAGACCCAGTACTTC. It yields the protein CASSYAQGVQTQYF.

V gene TRBV19 combines with J gene TRBJ1-5; perhaps TRBD1 as D (6 bases). The germline gives CDR1 LNHDA, CDR2 SQIVND (reference sequence). Trimming took off 5 bases at V and 4 bases at J, with 12 bases between the two ends. The CDR3 contains 14 residues. Here the CDR3 DNA reads TGTGCCAGTAGTCCCTGGGGGACAAATCAGCCCCAGCATTTT. Amino acid sequence: CASSPWGTNQPQHF.

The genes are TRBV15 and TRBJ2-5, with 11 bases aligning to TRBD1. Germline CDR1 reads LNHNV; CDR2 reads YYDKDF (reference sequence). The trim removed 2 bases at V and 5 bases at J, leaving 7 bases unmatched. The CDR3 has 16 residues. The DNA of the CDR3 is TGTGCCACCAGCAGATCCGGACAGGGGGCTTGGGAGACCCAGTACTTC. Amino acid sequence: CATSRSGQGAWETQYF.

The rearrangement links TRBV4-1 to TRBJ2-1; D is possibly TRBD1 (6 bases). CDR1 MGHRA and CDR2 YSYEKL come from the germline V gene. The CDR3 totals 17 residues. With 0 bases removed from V and 6 bases from J, the gap between germline ends came to 18 bases. CDR3 in amino acids: CASSQDRNRVVSNEQFF. CDR3 in DNA: TGCGCCAGCAGCCAAGATAGGAACAGGGTAGTATCCAATGAGCAGTTCTTC.

About this clonotype itself: One end of the junction is discordant with germline, which a read error may explain. This chain uses TRBV3-1 with TRBJ1-6; TRBD1 matches 7 bases. The V gene's germline CDR1 is LGHDT and CDR2 YNNKEL (reference sequence). The CDR3 length is 15 residues. This CDR3 reads CASSQDRGSNAPLHF. The CDR3 DNA sequence: TGTGCCAGCAGCCAAGACAGGGGGAGTAATGCACCCCTCCACTTT.

The V gene is TRBV12-3 or TRBV12-4, the J gene TRBJ2-5; D is ambiguous. The CDR3 is 15 amino acids. The V end lost 4 bases, the J end lost 2 bases, and 14 bases lay between the germline ends. CDR3 bases: TGTGCCAGCAGTTCTGTGGCAGGATCACAAGAGACCCAGTACTTC. It is translated as CASSSVAGSQETQYF.

This clonotype turned up a few times. CDR3 in DNA: TGTGCCAGCAGTTTAGATACAGATCAAGAGACCCAGTACTTC. Protein sequence: CASSLDTDQETQYF. The gene calls are TRBV12-3 or TRBV12-4 and TRBJ2-5, with no clear D. CDR3 length: 14 amino acids. V was pared by 1 base and J by 2 bases, with 8 bases between.